The clone carrying this T cell receptor beta chain occurred a few times. This specimen belongs to a study of blood T cell repertoires in COVID-19. On the study more broadly: T cells, B-cell-depleted T cells, or PBMCs supplied cDNA or gDNA.

Profiled with immunoSEQ multiplex PCR; TCRdb holds only in-frame clones, not every one. The sample shows about 400,000 clones, approximately 87% of them seen only once. This CDR3 has 15 amino acids. Germline CDR1 MGHRA, CDR2 YSYEKL. V lost 1 base, J lost 6 bases, and 12 bases lay in between. Categorization into cohorts depended on clinical history that participants reported. Cohort 3 recovery required two negative PCRs, clearance, or symptom resolution. The sequence was collected from a woman in her 50s who had recovered from COVID-19. V gene TRBV4-1 combines with J gene TRBJ2-2; possible D gene TRBD2, 5 bases. What was sequenced was PBMCs or T cells enriched from blood (not recorded which). CDR3 amino acids: CASSQAGIAAGELFF. The CDR3 DNA reads as TGCGCCAGCAGCCAAGCGGGGATCGCTGCCGGGGAGCTGTTTTTT.